These 18 T cell receptor beta chains originate from one sample sequenced in a study of cytomegalovirus exposure and HLA in healthy donors (dated by TCRdb to about 2017). Libraries were prepared through the immunoSEQ multiplex PCR assay. The multiplex PCR relied on a mix of 60 forward primers for TCR Vbeta segments and 13 reverse primers for TCR Jbeta segments. TCRdb took over this immuneACCESS table, retaining in-frame rearrangements with V and J assigned. Such tables are incomplete; in checked studies, under half of the missing clones stem from an unresolved V gene, and the remainder is unexplained. The sample table contains 210,000 or so clones; only one count was recorded for approximately 82% of them. The ten largest clones represent 0.58% of the sample. Sequenced input: PBMCs. These TCRs come from a woman in her forties in good health and CMV-seronegative.

This clone appeared a single time. The J gene is TRBJ2-2, the V gene TRBV7-6; D may be TRBD2 (7 bases). CDR3 size: 18 residues. V lost 2 bases and J lost 6, with 22 bases in between. Germline loops: CDR1 SGHVS, CDR2 FNYEAQ. The CDR3, as DNA: TGTGCCAGCAGCTTAACGGGGGGCTTGGGGAGGAAAGCCGGGGAGCTGTTTTTT. Protein sequence: CASSLTGGLGRKAGELFF.

The rearrangement uses TRBV7-3 and TRBJ2-1, with D possibly TRBD2 on 6 matching bases. This CDR3 comprises 15 residues. Trimming cost V 5 bases and J 2 bases, with 13 bases left between them. CDR1 and CDR2 from the germline V gene are SGHTA and FQGTGA. CDR3 sequence (DNA): TGTGCCAGCAGCCCCGGCGGGGATACCTACAATGAGCAGTTCTTC. Its translation: CASSPGGDTYNEQFF.

This chain links TRBV28 with TRBJ1-2, with D tentatively TRBD1 (5 bases). The CDR3 consists of 13 residues. V lost 7 bases to trimming and J lost 8 bases, with 17 bases between them. From germline, CDR1 is MDHEN and CDR2 SYDVKM. This chain's CDR3 is CASTWGGAGGYTF. The CDR3 coding sequence is TGTGCCAGCACCTGGGGAGGGGCAGGGGGCTACACCTTC.

This clone appeared once. This chain uses TRBV19 with TRBJ2-2; D possibly corresponds to TRBD2 (6 bases). The CDR3 consists of 15 residues. The V and J ends lost 1 base and 6 bases respectively, with 12 bases between them. CDR1 LNHDA and CDR2 SQIVND come from the germline V gene (reference sequence). In DNA form, the CDR3 reads TGTGCCAGTAGTATAGCGAAGGGCGGGGCCGGGGAGCTGTTTTTT. Translating it yields CASSIAKGGAGELFF. Looking up the rest from reference TRBV19 and TRBJ2-2 gives the full variable domain: DGGITQSPKYLFRKEGQNVTLSCEQNLNHDAMYWYRQDPGQGLRLIYYSQIVNDFQKGDIAEGYSVSREKKESFPLTVTSAQKNPTAFYLCASSIAKGGAGELFFGEGSRLTVL.

This clone was counted only a few times. This rearrangement joins TRBV6-5 to TRBJ1-5; D is unclear. The germline gives CDR1 MNHEY, CDR2 SVGAGI. This CDR3 is built from 13 residues. V lost 0 bases, J lost 5 bases, and 5 bases lay in between. This CDR3 reads CASSYSADQPQHF. The CDR3 bases are TGTGCCAGCAGTTACTCTGCGGATCAGCCCCAGCATTTT.

V gene TRBV27 combines with J gene TRBJ2-5; 16 bases map to TRBD2. J was trimmed by 6 bases and V by 3 bases; bases with no gene match: 4. Germline V gene data show CDR1 as MNHEY and CDR2 as SMNVEV (reference sequence). CDR3 length: 16 residues. The CDR3 sequence: CASSFGTSGGVQTQYF. CDR3 coding DNA: TGTGCCAGCAGTTTCGGGACTAGCGGGGGGGTACAGACCCAGTACTTC.

The chain employs TRBV28 and TRBJ1-2; D is unclear. This CDR3 spans 14 amino acids. Trimming removed 8 bases from V and 3 bases from J, with 16 bases in between. CDR1 MDHEN and CDR2 SYDVKM come from the germline V gene. The CDR3 loop is CASSRFGEDYGYTF. DNA for the CDR3: TGTGCCAGCTCTCGGTTTGGGGAGGACTATGGCTACACCTTC.

This clone was counted once. The rearrangement joins TRBV2 to TRBJ2-1, with 9 bases that match TRBD2. Per the germline V gene, CDR1 is SNHLY and CDR2 is FYNNEI. The CDR3 extends over 20 amino acids. The ends lost 4 bases at V and 0 bases at J; junction bases unmatched: 16. CDR3 sequence (DNA): TGTGCCAGCAGTGCCCCGACGCTAGCGGGGTCCCGTCTCTCCTACAATGAGCAGTTCTTC. This codes for CASSAPTLAGSRLSYNEQFF.

This clone was observed a handful of times. The chain joins TRBV4-1 to TRBJ1-5, with D perhaps matching TRBD1 (5 bases). The germline V gene encodes CDR1 MGHRA and CDR2 YSYEKL. CDR3 length: 15 residues. V dropped 4 bases and J dropped 6 bases, with 16 bases sitting between them. CDR3 sequence reads: CASSPTDRESQPQHF. CDR3 in DNA: TGCGCCAGCAGCCCCACCGACAGAGAAAGTCAGCCCCAGCATTTT.

The chain recombines TRBV10-3 with TRBJ2-3, with 8 nucleotides matching TRBD1. Germline V gene lookup returns CDR1 ENHRY and CDR2 SYGVKD. This CDR3 is built from 15 residues. V was clipped by 2 bases and J by 4 bases; unmatched bases: 5. The CDR3 DNA reads TGTGCCATCAGTGAGGGACAGGGCCGCGCAGATACGCAGTATTTT. This sequence encodes CAISEGQGRADTQYF.

V usage is TRBV7-2 and J usage is TRBJ2-2; D not certain. Trimming stripped 5 bases from V and 6 bases from J, with 13 bases between. The CDR3 runs to 14 residues. Germline CDR1 SGHTA, CDR2 FQGNSA. The CDR3 sequence: CASSGHGAAGELFF. CDR3 nucleotides: TGTGCCAGCAGCGGCCACGGAGCTGCCGGGGAGCTGTTTTTT. The whole variable domain, filled in from reference TRBV7-2 and TRBJ2-2, reads GAGVSQSPSNKVTEKGKDVELRCDPISGHTALYWYRQSLGQGLEFLIYFQGNSAPDKSGLPSDRFSAERTGGSVSTLTIQRTQQEDSAVYLCASSGHGAAGELFFGEGSRLTVL.

The chain carries TRBV18 and TRBJ2-7; TRBD1 aligns across 8 bases. The CDR3 contains 15 residues. The V gene's germline CDR1 is KGHSH and CDR2 LQKENI. J lost 3 bases, V lost 6 bases, and 10 bases had no gene match. The CDR3 sequence: CASSRPGTGDYEQYF. The CDR3 DNA reads as TGTGCCAGCTCGCGACCAGGGACAGGCGACTACGAGCAGTACTTC.

The chain employs TRBV30 and TRBJ2-5; maybe TRBD2 (6 bases). Trimming shortened V by 2 bases and J by 4 bases, and 17 bases separated the two germline ends. Germline values: CDR1 GTSNPN, CDR2 SVGIG (reference sequence). This CDR3 contains 15 residues. The CDR3 nucleotides are TGTGCCTGGAGTAACCGGGGGAGCCTAAGAGAGACCCAGTACTTC. Translated: CAWSNRGSLRETQYF.

V is TRBV19 and J is TRBJ1-5; tentatively, D is TRBD1 (5 bases). Trimming took off 5 bases at V and 6 bases at J, with 14 bases between the two ends. The germline gives CDR1 LNHDA, CDR2 SQIVND (reference sequence). This CDR3 contains 14 residues. This CDR3 is CASSHNLRGQPQHF. DNA of the CDR3: TGTGCCAGTAGTCATAACTTAAGGGGTCAGCCCCAGCATTTT.

This clone was recorded a few times. V is TRBV19 and J is TRBJ2-7, with D possibly being TRBD1 (6 bases). Germline V CDR1 and CDR2: LNHDA, SQIVND (reference sequence). Trimming left V 3 bases short and J 3 bases short, with 12 bases between. The CDR3 is 14 residues long. The CDR3: CASSIRGPFYEQYF. CDR3 bases: TGTGCCAGTAGTATCAGGGGACCATTCTACGAGCAGTACTTC.

This clone came up a few times. The DNA for the CDR3 is TGTGCCAGCAGCCTCCGGACAGGTGGGTTCTACGAGCAGTACTTC. Its protein product is CASSLRTGGFYEQYF. The rearrangement joins TRBV7-2 to TRBJ2-7; 7 nucleotides match TRBD1. In germline, CDR1 is SGHTA, CDR2 FQGNSA. The ends lost 5 bases at V and 3 bases at J; junction bases unmatched: 10. The CDR3 length is 15 residues.

The V call is TRBV4-2, the J call TRBJ2-1; 11 positions match TRBD2. Per germline, CDR1 LGHNA and CDR2 YNFKEQ. The CDR3 has 14 amino acids. With 7 bases clipped from V and 9 bases from J, the junction kept 8 bases outside the gene matches. Written as DNA, the CDR3 is TGTGCCAGCAAGACTAGCGGGGTCGCCGTTGAGCAGTTCTTC. Translation gives CASKTSGVAVEQFF.

This clone was seen a handful of times. J is TRBJ1-4 and V is TRBV30; unclear D gene. Trimming took 2 bases from V and 4 from J, leaving 5 bases between them. The CDR3 contains 12 residues. CDR1 and CDR2 (germline): GTSNPN, SVGIG (reference sequence). CDR3 DNA: TGTGCCTGGAGTCCAGATAATGAAAAACTGTTTTTT. Its translation: CAWSPDNEKLFF.